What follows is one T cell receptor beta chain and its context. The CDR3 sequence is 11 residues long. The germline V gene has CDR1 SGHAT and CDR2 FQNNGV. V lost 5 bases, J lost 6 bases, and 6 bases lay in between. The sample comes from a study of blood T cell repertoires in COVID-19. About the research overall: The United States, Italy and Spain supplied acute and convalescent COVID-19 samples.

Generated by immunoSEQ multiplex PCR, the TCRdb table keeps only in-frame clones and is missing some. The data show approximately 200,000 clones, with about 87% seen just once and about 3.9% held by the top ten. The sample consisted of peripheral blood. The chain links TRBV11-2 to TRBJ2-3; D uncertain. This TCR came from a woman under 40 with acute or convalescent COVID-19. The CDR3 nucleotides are TGTGCCAGCAGCCAGAAGGATACGCAGTATTTT. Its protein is CASSQKDTQYF. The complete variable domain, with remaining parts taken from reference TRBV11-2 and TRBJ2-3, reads EAGVAQSPRYKIIEKRQSVAFWCNPISGHATLYWYQQILGQGPKLLIQFQNNGVVDDSQLPKDRFSAERLKGVDSTLKIQPAKLEDSAVYLCASSQKDTQYFGPGTRLTVL.